What follows describes a single T cell receptor (beta chain). These data are taken from a study of T cell repertoires in MIS-A myocarditis. Using immunoSEQ multiplex PCR, the repertoire was profiled, and TCRdb retains in-frame clones only, with some absent. Of some 10,000 clones listed, around 89% are singletons. The germline V and J ends were trimmed by 4 bases and 0 bases, with 9 bases remaining between them. Germline values: CDR1 SGHDN, CDR2 FVKESK. The CDR3 spans 14 residues. This TCR was sampled from a man between 18 and 35 years old with fulminant myocarditis from multisystem inflammatory syndrome in adults (MIS-A) after COVID-19. The V call is TRBV14, the J call TRBJ1-1, with unresolved D. What was sequenced was thoracic lymph node tissue obtained at autopsy. The CDR3 protein is CASSPGRLNTEAFF. CDR3 in DNA: TGTGCCAGCAGCCCCGGACGTTTGAACACTGAAGCTTTCTTT.